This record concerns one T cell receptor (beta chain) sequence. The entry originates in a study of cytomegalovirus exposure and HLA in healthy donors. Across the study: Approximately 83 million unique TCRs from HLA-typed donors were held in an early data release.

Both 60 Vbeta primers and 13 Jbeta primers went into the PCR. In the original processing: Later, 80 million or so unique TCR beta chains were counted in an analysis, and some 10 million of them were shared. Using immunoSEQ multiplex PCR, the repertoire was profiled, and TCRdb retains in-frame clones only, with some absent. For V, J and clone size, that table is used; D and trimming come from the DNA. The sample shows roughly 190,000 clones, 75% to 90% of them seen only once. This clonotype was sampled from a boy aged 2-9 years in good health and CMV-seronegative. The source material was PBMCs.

The CDR3 nucleotides are TGTGCCAGCAGAAATCAGTTGGGGGGATCGCAGTATTTT. Translating gives CASRNQLGGSQYF. This chain uses TRBV6-6 with TRBJ2-3; D may be TRBD2 (6 bases). This CDR3 is 13 amino acids long. Germline CDR1 MNHNY, CDR2 SVGAGI (reference sequence). Trimming took off 6 bases at V and 10 bases at J, with 17 bases between the two ends.